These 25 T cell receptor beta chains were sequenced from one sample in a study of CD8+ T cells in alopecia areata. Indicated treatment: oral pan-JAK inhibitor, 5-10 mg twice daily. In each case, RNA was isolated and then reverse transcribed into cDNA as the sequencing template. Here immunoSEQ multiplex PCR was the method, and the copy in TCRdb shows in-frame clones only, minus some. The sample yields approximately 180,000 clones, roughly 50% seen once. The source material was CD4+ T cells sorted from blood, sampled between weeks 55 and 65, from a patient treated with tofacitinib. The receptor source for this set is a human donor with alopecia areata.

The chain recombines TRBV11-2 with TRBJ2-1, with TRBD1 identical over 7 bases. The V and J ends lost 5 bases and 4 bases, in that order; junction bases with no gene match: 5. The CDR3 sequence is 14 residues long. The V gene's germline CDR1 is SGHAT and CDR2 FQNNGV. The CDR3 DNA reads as TGTGCCAGCAGCCCCCGACAGGGATACAATGAGCAGTTCTTC. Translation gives CASSPRQGYNEQFF. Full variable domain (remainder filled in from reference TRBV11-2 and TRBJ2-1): EAGVAQSPRYKIIEKRQSVAFWCNPISGHATLYWYQQILGQGPKLLIQFQNNGVVDDSQLPKDRFSAERLKGVDSTLKIQPAKLEDSAVYLCASSPRQGYNEQFFGPGTRLTVL.

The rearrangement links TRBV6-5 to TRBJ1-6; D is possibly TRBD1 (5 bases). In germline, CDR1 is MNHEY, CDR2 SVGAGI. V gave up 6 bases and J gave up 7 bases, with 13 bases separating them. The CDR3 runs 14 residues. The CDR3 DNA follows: TGTGCCAGCAGAGATGCGGGGGGAAATTCACCCCTCCACTTT. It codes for CASRDAGGNSPLHF.

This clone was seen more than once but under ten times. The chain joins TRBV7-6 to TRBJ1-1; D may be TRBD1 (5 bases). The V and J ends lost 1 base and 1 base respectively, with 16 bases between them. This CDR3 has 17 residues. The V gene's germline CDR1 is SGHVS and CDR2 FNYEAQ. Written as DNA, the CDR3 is TGTGCCAGCAGCTTAGGTTTGAGGGACGGAGAGAACACTGAAGCTTTCTTT. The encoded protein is CASSLGLRDGENTEAFF.

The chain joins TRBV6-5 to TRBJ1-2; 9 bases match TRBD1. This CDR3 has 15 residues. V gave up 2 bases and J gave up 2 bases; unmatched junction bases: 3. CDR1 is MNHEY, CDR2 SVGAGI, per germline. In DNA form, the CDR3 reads TGTGCCAGCAGTTACCGCGGACAGGGGAACTATGGCTACACCTTC. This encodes CASSYRGQGNYGYTF.

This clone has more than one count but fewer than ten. CDR3 bases: TGTGCCAGTAGTATCCGACGGGGGGGCACAGATACGCAGTATTTT. Its protein product is CASSIRRGGTDTQYF. This chain joins TRBV19 and TRBJ2-3; 7 bases line up with TRBD2. Germline CDR1 and CDR2: LNHDA and SQIVND (reference sequence). The CDR3 has 15 amino acids. J lost 1 base, V lost 3 bases, and 4 bases had no gene match.

CDR3 sequence: CASLNETSERISMNTEAFF. The CDR3 nucleotides are TGTGCCAGCCTAAATGAAACCTCAGAACGAATTTCCATGAACACTGAAGCTTTCTTT. The chain has TRBV14 and TRBJ1-1; D gene ambiguous. Germline lookup yields CDR1 SGHDN and CDR2 FVKESK. This CDR3 contains 19 residues. The ends were cut back, 8 bases at V and 0 bases at J, with 28 bases in the middle.

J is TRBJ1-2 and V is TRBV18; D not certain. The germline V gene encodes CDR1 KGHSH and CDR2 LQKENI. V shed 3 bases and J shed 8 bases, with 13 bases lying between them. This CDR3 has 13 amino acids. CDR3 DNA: TGTGCCAGCTCACCGGGAAGGAATATGGGCTACACCTTC. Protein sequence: CASSPGRNMGYTF.

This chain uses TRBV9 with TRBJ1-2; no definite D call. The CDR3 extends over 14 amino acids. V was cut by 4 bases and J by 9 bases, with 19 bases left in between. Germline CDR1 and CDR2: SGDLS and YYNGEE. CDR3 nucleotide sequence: TGTGCCAGCAGCCCCTCCACCGCCGGGGAAAGCTACACCTTC. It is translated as CASSPSTAGESYTF.

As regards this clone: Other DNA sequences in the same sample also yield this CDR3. CDR3 bases: TGCAGCGTTGAAGAGGGCGAGCAGTACTTC. This sequence encodes CSVEEGEQYF. The chain employs TRBV29-1 and TRBJ2-7; D unclear. Trimming removed 0 bases from V and 6 bases from J, with 3 bases in between. Germline V gene sequence: CDR1 SQVTM, CDR2 ANQGSEA. The CDR3 totals 10 residues.

The CDR3: CATETGESYEQYF. The DNA for the CDR3 is TGTGCCACCGAAACCGGGGAGTCCTACGAGCAGTACTTC. The chain combines TRBV10-3 with TRBJ2-7; possible D gene TRBD2, 5 bases. The CDR3 has 13 amino acids. Germline CDR1 is ENHRY and CDR2 is SYGVKD. With 10 bases removed from V and 1 base from J, the gap between germline ends came to 14 bases.

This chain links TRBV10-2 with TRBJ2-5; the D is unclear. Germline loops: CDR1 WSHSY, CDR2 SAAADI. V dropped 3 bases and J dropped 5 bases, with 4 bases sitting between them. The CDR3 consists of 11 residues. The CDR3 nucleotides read TGCGCCAGCAGTGACGGGGAGACCCAGTACTTC. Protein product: CASSDGETQYF.

The CDR3 loop is CASSPRAPDTQYF. Written as DNA, the CDR3 is TGTGCCAGCAGCCCTCGGGCCCCAGATACGCAGTATTTT. The V call is TRBV9, the J call TRBJ2-3; D not resolved. CDR3 length equals 13 residues. CDR1 and CDR2 from the germline V gene are SGDLS and YYNGEE. Between the trimmed V and J ends, which lost 4 bases and 4 bases, there was a span of 10 bases.

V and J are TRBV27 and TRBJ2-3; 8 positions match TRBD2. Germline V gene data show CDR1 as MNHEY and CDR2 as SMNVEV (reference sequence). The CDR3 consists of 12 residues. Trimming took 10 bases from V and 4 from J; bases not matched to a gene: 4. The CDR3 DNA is TGTGCCACCGCGGGAGGAGCAGATACGCAGTATTTT. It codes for CATAGGADTQYF.

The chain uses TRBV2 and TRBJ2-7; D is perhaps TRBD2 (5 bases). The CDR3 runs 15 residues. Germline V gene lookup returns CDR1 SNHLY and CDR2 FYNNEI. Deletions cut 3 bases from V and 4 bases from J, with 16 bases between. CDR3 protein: CASSEGGGSWYEQYF. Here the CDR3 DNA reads TGTGCCAGCAGTGAGGGCGGAGGTAGTTGGTACGAGCAGTACTTC.

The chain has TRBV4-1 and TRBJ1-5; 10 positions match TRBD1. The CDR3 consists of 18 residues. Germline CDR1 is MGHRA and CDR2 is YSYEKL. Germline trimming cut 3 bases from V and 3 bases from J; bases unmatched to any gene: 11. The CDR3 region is CASSHRDRGSSLNQPQHF. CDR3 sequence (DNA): TGCGCCAGCAGCCACCGGGACAGGGGATCTTCTCTCAATCAGCCCCAGCATTTT.

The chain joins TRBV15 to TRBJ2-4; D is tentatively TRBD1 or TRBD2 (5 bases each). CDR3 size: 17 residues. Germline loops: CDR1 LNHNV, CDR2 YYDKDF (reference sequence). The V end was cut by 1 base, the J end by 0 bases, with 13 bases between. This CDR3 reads CATSRVGEGLAKNIQYF. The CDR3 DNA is TGTGCCACCAGCAGAGTAGGGGAAGGACTAGCCAAAAACATTCAGTACTTC.

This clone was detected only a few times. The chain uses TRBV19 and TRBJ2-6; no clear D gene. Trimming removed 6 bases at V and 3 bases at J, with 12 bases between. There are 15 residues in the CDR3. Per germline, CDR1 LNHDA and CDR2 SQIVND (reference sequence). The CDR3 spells CASSPTVSGANVLTF. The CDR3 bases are TGTGCCAGTAGCCCCACAGTCAGTGGGGCCAACGTCCTGACTTTC.

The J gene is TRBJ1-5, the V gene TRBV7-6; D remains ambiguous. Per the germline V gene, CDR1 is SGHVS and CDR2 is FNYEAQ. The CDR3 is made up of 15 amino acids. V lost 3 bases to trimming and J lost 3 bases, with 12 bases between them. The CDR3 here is CASSFSGGPNQPQHF. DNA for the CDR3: TGTGCCAGCAGCTTCAGTGGAGGACCCAATCAGCCCCAGCATTTT.

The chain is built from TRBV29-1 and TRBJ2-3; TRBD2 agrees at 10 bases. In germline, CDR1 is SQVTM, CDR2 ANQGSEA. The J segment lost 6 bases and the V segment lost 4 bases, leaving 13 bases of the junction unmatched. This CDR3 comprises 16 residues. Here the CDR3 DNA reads TGCAGCGTTGGGGGCCTAGCGGGGGCCCCGGGGGATACGCAGTATTTT. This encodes CSVGGLAGAPGDTQYF.

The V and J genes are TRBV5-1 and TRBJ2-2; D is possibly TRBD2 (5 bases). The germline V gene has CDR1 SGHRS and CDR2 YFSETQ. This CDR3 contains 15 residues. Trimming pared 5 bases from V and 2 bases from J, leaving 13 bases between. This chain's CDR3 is CASRHAGFNTGELFF. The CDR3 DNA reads TGCGCCAGCAGGCACGCGGGTTTCAACACCGGGGAGCTGTTTTTT.

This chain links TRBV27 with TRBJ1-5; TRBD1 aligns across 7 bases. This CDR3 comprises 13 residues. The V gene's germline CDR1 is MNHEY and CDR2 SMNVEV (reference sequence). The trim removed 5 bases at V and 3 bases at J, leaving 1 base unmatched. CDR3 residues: CASSTGVNQPQHF. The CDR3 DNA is TGTGCCAGCAGTACAGGGGTCAATCAGCCCCAGCATTTT.

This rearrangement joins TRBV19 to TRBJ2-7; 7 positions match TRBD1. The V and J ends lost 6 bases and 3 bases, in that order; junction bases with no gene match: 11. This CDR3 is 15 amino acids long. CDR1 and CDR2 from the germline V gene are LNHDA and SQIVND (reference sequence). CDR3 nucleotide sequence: TGTGCCAGTAGCCAAATTGGGACAGAAAGCTACGAGCAGTACTTC. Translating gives CASSQIGTESYEQYF.

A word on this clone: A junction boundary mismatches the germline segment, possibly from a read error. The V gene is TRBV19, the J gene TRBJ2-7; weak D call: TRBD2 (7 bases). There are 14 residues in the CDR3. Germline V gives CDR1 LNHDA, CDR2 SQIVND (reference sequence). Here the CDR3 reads CASSRGGTVYEQYF. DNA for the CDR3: TGTGCCAGCAGTAGGGGGGGTACGGTCTACGAGCAGTACTTC.

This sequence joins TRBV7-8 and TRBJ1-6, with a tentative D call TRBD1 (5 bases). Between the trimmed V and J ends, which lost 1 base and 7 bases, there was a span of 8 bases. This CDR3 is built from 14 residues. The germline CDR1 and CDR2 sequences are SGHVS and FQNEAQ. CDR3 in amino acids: CASSLGDPNSPLHF. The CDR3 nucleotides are TGTGCCAGCAGCTTAGGGGACCCAAATTCACCCCTCCACTTT. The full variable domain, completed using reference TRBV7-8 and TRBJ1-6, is GAGVSQSPRYKVAKRGQDVALRCDPISGHVSLFWYQQALGQGPEFLTYFQNEAQLDKSGLPSDRFFAERPEGSVSTLKIQRTQQEDSAVYLCASSLGDPNSPLHFGNGTRLTVT.

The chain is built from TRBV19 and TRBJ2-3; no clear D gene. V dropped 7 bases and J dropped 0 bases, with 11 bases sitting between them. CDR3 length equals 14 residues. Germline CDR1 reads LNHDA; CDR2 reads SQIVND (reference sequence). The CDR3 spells CASTPDVSTDTQYF. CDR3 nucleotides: TGTGCCAGTACTCCGGACGTCAGCACAGATACGCAGTATTTT.